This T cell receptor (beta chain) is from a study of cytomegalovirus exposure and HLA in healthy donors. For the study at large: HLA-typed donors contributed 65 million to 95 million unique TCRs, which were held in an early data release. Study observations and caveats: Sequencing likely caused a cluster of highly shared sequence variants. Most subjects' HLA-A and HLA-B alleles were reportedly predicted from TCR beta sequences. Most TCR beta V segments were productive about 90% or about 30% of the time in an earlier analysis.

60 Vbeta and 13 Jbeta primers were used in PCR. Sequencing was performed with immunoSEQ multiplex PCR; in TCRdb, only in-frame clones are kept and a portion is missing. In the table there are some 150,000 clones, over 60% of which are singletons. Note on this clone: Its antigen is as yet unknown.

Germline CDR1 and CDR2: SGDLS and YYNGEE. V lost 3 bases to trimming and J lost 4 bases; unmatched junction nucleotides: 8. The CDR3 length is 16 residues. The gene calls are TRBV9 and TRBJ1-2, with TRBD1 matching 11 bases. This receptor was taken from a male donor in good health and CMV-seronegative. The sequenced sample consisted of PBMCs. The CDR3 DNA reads TGTGCCAGCAGCGCCCCCGGGACAGGGGGGAGCTATGGCTACACCTTC. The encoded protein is CASSAPGTGGSYGYTF.